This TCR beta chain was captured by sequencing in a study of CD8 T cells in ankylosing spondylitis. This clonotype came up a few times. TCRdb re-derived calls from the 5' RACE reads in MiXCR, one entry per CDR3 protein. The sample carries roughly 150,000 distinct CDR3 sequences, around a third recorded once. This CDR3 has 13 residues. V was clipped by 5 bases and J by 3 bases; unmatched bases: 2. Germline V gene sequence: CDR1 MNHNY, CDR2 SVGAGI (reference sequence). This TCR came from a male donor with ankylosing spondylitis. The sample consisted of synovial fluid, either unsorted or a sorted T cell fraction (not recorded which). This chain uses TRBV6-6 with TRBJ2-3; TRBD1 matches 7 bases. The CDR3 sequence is CASSPTGTDTQYF. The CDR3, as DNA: TGTGCCAGCAGTCCGACAGGGACAGATACGCAGTATTTT.